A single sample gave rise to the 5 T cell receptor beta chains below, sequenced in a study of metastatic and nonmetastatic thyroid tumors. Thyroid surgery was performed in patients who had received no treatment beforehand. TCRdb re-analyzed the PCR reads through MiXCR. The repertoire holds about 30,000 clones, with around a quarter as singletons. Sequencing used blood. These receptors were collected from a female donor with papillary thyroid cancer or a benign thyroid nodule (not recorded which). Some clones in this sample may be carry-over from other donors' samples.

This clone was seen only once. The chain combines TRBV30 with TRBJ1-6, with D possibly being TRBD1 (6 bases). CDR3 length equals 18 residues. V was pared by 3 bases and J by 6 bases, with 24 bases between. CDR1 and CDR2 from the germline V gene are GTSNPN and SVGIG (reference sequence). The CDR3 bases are TGTGCCTGGAGAGAAGGGGGGGGGAGACTTCGGATTAATTCACCCCTCCACTTT. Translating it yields CAWREGGGRLRINSPLHF.

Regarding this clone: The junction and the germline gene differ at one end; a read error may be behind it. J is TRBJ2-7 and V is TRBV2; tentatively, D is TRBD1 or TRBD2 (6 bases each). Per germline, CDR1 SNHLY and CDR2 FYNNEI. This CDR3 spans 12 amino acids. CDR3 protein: CASSSGAYERYF. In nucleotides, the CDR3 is TGTGCCAGCAGTTCGGGGGCCTACGAGCGGTACTTC.

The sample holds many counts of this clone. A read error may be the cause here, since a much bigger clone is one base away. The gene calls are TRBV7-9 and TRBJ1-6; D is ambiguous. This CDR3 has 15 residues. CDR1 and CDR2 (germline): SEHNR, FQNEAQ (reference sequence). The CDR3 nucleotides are TGTGCCAGCAGCTCCCATAGCTCCTATAATTCACCCCTCTACTTT. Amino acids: CASSSHSSYNSPLYF.

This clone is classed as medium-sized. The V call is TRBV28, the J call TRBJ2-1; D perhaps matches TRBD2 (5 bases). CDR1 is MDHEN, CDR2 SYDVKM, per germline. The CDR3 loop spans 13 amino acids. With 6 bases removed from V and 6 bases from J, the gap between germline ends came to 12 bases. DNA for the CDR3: TGTGCCAGCAGCGAGGGTATGCCCAATGAGCAGTTCTTC. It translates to CASSEGMPNEQFF.

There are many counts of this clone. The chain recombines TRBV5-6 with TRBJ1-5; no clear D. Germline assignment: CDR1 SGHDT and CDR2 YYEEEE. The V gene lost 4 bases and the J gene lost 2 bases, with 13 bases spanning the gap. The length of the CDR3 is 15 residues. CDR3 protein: CASSPRLGGNQPQHF. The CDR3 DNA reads TGTGCCAGCAGCCCGCGGCTTGGTGGCAATCAGCCCCAGCATTTT.